This passage covers 20 T cell receptor beta chains from one sample sequenced in a study of CD4 and CD8 cells across lung adenocarcinoma regions. TCRdb reprocessed the PCR reads with MiXCR, giving one entry per CDR3 protein. Among some 16,000 distinct CDR3 sequences, 45% to 70% were seen once, and the ten largest hold approximately 32%. The sequenced sample consisted of CD8+ T cells from the center of a lung tumor. The receptors were gathered from a female donor with lung adenocarcinoma. The CD4 and CD8 labels of this study may be unreliable.

The chain uses TRBV11-2 and TRBJ2-3; 8 positions agree with TRBD2. The ends lost 7 bases at V and 5 bases at J; junction bases unmatched: 8. This CDR3 has 14 amino acids. CDR1 and CDR2 from the germline V gene are SGHAT and FQNNGV. The CDR3 bases are TGTGCCAGCACCATTAGCGGGGAGGAAGATACGCAGTATTTT. Translation gives CASTISGEEDTQYF. The whole variable domain, filled in from reference TRBV11-2 and TRBJ2-3, reads EAGVAQSPRYKIIEKRQSVAFWCNPISGHATLYWYQQILGQGPKLLIQFQNNGVVDDSQLPKDRFSAERLKGVDSTLKIQPAKLEDSAVYLCASTISGEEDTQYFGPGTRLTVL.

Within the sample, this clonotype is medium-sized. The chain recombines TRBV6-1 with TRBJ1-1, with 7 bases identical to TRBD1. Per germline, CDR1 MNHNS and CDR2 SASEGT. The CDR3 has 13 residues. V shed 3 bases and J 6 bases; nucleotides not matched to a gene: 4. The CDR3 here is CASSEGDSPEAFF. CDR3 sequence (DNA): TGTGCCAGCAGTGAGGGGGACAGTCCTGAAGCTTTCTTT.

This clonotype has only a few counts. The chain uses TRBV6-5 and TRBJ2-5, with D possibly TRBD2 on 6 matching bases. In germline, CDR1 is MNHEY, CDR2 SVGAGI. This CDR3 spans 10 amino acids. V dropped 4 bases and J dropped 14 bases, with 11 bases sitting between them. CDR3 sequence (DNA): TGTGCCAGCAGTTCGACTAGTCACTACTTC. This codes for CASSSTSHYF.

In its sample, this clonotype was seen a few times. The chain links TRBV6-1 to TRBJ2-3; D is possibly TRBD1 (6 bases). Trimming took off 4 bases at V and 6 bases at J, with 8 bases between the two ends. The CDR3 loop spans 12 amino acids. Germline V gene lookup returns CDR1 MNHNS and CDR2 SASEGT. In nucleotides, the CDR3 is TGTGCCAGCAGTGGGACAGCGGATACGCAGTATTTT. It codes for CASSGTADTQYF.

This clonotype ranks as large. V is TRBV6-5 and J is TRBJ2-1, with 7 bases aligning to TRBD1. V trimming: 5 bases; J trimming: 6 bases; junction bases outside the gene matches: 7. The germline V gene has CDR1 MNHEY and CDR2 SVGAGI. The CDR3 has 14 amino acids. The CDR3 DNA reads TGTGCCAGCAGTCCGCTGACAGGGATCAATGAGCAGTTCTTC. It specifies CASSPLTGINEQFF.

This clonotype was counted only a few times. The rearrangement links TRBV27 to TRBJ2-5, with D hard to call. CDR3 length: 11 amino acids. The V gene's germline CDR1 is MNHEY and CDR2 SMNVEV (reference sequence). With 4 bases removed from V and 2 bases from J, the gap between germline ends came to 2 bases. CDR3 DNA: TGTGCCAGCAGTTCGCAAGAGACCCAGTACTTC. Residues: CASSSQETQYF.

The CDR3 sequence: CASSYGGRTGELFF. Here the CDR3 DNA reads TGTGCCAGCAGTTACGGGGGACGAACCGGGGAGCTGTTTTTT. The gene calls are TRBV6-5 and TRBJ2-2; the D call may be TRBD1 or TRBD2 (5 bases each). Germline-derived CDR1 and CDR2 are MNHEY and SVGAGI. CDR3 size: 14 residues. V dropped 2 bases and J dropped 5 bases, with 9 bases sitting between them.

This clonotype has at least ten counts. This rearrangement joins TRBV4-1 to TRBJ2-5; 11 bases map to TRBD2. CDR1 and CDR2 from the germline V gene are MGHRA and YSYEKL. The CDR3 sequence is 18 residues long. The V and J ends lost 4 bases and 2 bases, in that order; junction bases with no gene match: 12. The CDR3 protein is CASSPQTPSGGRQETQYF. CDR3 coding DNA: TGCGCCAGCAGCCCACAGACCCCTAGCGGGGGGCGACAAGAGACCCAGTACTTC.

The rearrangement joins TRBV7-6 to TRBJ1-6; the D gene is possibly TRBD1 (6 bases). The germline CDR1 and CDR2 sequences are SGHVS and FNYEAQ. The length of the CDR3 is 17 residues. Trimming took off 2 bases at V and 8 bases at J, with 19 bases between the two ends. The DNA for the CDR3 is TGTGCCAGCAGCTTAACCCCAGGGGTGGCGGGCGATTCACCCCTCCACTTT. It is translated as CASSLTPGVAGDSPLHF.

This clonotype was picked up one time. The junction does not match germline at one end; this may be a read error. V and J are TRBV27 and TRBJ2-4; the match to TRBD2 covers 8 bases. This CDR3 comprises 14 residues. CDR1 and CDR2 (germline): MNHEY, SMNVEV (reference sequence). The CDR3: CGGKGRGAKDIQYF. CDR3 DNA sequence: TGTGGCGGCAAGGGGCGGGGGGCCAAAGACATTCAGTATTTC.

This clonotype was seen a single time. Sequence at one end of the junction differs from germline and may be a read error. The J gene is TRBJ2-3, the V gene TRBV27, with D perhaps TRBD2 (6 bases). The CDR3 length is 15 residues. Germline CDR1 reads MNHEY; CDR2 reads SMNVEV (reference sequence). CDR3 amino acids: CAGGFVGSNPDTQYF. CDR3 nucleotide sequence: TGTGCCGGGGGGTTCGTCGGCAGCAACCCAGATACGCAGTATTTC.

V is TRBV6-1 and J is TRBJ2-1; no clear D. This CDR3 has 16 residues. Germline V gives CDR1 MNHNS, CDR2 SASEGT. Trimming left V 4 bases short and J 1 base short, with 14 bases between. The DNA for the CDR3 is TGTGCCAGCAGTGGGACCCCGTCCGGGTCCTACAATGAGCAGTTCTTC. Translation: CASSGTPSGSYNEQFF.

V and J are TRBV10-1 and TRBJ2-3, with D perhaps TRBD1 (5 bases). This CDR3 is built from 14 residues. CDR1 is WNHNN and CDR2 is SYGVQD in the germline V gene (reference sequence). In nucleotides, the CDR3 is TGCGCGGGCAGTGGGGCCAGTGACGGGGATACGCAGTATTTT. The encoded protein is CAGSGASDGDTQYF.

In its sample, this clonotype ranks as medium-sized (0.01 to 0.1%). This chain joins TRBV6-1 and TRBJ2-5; D might be TRBD2 (5 bases). Trimming pared 6 bases from V and 3 bases from J, leaving 11 bases between. CDR1 is MNHNS, CDR2 SASEGT, per germline. The CDR3 totals 13 residues. The CDR3 is CASSTGSKETQYF. DNA for the CDR3: TGTGCCAGCAGCACGGGATCTAAAGAGACCCAGTACTTC.

The rearrangement joins TRBV10-3 to TRBJ2-5, with D perhaps matching TRBD2 (6 bases). Germline V gene sequence: CDR1 ENHRY, CDR2 SYGVKD. The CDR3 contains 14 residues. Trimming shortened V by 11 bases and J by 4 bases, and 20 bases separated the two germline ends. This CDR3 is CAGRRGHATETQYF. For the CDR3, the DNA is TGTGCCGGGCGGAGGGGCCATGCCACAGAGACCCAGTACTTC.

This clonotype was recorded only once. A junction end diverges from the germline sequence, so it may reflect a read error. The V and J genes are TRBV10-3 and TRBJ2-3, with D unclear. Germline lookup yields CDR1 ENHRY and CDR2 SYGVKD. This CDR3 has 13 amino acids. DNA of the CDR3: TGTGCCATCAGTATAGGAGCGAAAAACATGCAGTATTTC. Protein sequence: CAISIGAKNMQYF.

The genes are TRBV30 and TRBJ2-4, with D maybe TRBD2 (5 bases). V gave up 5 bases and J gave up 13 bases, with 24 bases separating them. The CDR3 sequence is 14 residues long. CDR1 and CDR2 from the germline V gene are GTSNPN and SVGIG (reference sequence). The CDR3 bases are TGTGCCTGGCGTGGAGGCCGTAACAAAAACACCCAGTACTTC. It codes for CAWRGGRNKNTQYF.

Comments on this clonotype: One junction end disagrees with the germline gene, perhaps due to a read error. V usage is TRBV4-1 and J usage is TRBJ2-5; D is perhaps TRBD2 (6 bases). Per germline, CDR1 MGHRA and CDR2 YSYEKL. CDR3 length: 18 residues. The CDR3 is CASSQAGGAGRGPDTQYF. CDR3 bases: TGCGCCAGCAGCCAAGCGGGCGGGGCGGGCCGAGGCCCAGATACCCAGTATTTC.

This clonotype is medium-sized (0.01 to 0.1%) by share. The V and J genes are TRBV25-1 and TRBJ1-4, with unresolved D. The CDR3 consists of 15 residues. Between the trimmed V and J ends, which lost 3 bases and 4 bases, there was a span of 12 bases. Germline V gene lookup returns CDR1 MGHDK and CDR2 SYGVNS. CDR3 loop: CASSDPGRINEKLFF. The CDR3 DNA reads as TGTGCCAGCAGTGACCCAGGACGGATTAATGAAAAACTGTTTTTT.

Note on this clonotype: At one end, the junction sequence differs from germline, possibly due to a read error. The CDR3: CASGGLGGRDKETQYF. The CDR3 DNA is TGTGCCAGCGGGGGTCTAGGGGGCCGTGACAAAGAGACGCAGTACTTC. V is TRBV27 and J is TRBJ2-5, with TRBD1 matching 7 bases. In germline, CDR1 is MNHEY, CDR2 SMNVEV (reference sequence). The CDR3 sequence is 16 residues long.